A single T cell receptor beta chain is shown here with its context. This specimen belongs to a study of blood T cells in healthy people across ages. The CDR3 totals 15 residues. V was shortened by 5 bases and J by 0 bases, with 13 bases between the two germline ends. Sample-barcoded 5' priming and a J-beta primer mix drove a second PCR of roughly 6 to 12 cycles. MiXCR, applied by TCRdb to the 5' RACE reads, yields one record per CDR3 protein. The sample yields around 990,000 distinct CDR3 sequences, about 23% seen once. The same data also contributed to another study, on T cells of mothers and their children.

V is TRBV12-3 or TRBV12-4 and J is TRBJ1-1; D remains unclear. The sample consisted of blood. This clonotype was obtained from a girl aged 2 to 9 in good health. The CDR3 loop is CASSPQAVMNTEAFF. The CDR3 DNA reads TGTGCCAGCAGTCCCCAGGCGGTTATGAACACTGAAGCTTTCTTT.